This section outlines one TCR beta chain sequence together with its context. The CDR3 extends over 13 amino acids. The trim removed 6 bases at V and 2 bases at J, leaving 3 bases unmatched. Germline CDR1 is MNHEY and CDR2 is SVGAGI. The data originate from a study of blood T cell repertoires in COVID-19. How the authors handled the data: Scientists estimated how many nucleated cells there were by amplifying reference gene primers. TCRdb's table, derived via immunoSEQ multiplex PCR, lists solely in-frame clones and lacks some. Clone size and V and J calls were adopted from that table, with D and trimming inferred from the DNA. The profile shows fewer than 110,000 clones, more than 85% of them singletons.

The sample consisted of peripheral blood. The clonotype originates from a human donor in a cohort sampled during active COVID-19. The chain uses TRBV6-5 and TRBJ2-7; 8 bases match TRBD1. In DNA, the CDR3 is TGTGCCAGCAGGGCGACAGGGGCCTACGAGCAGTACTTC. This codes for CASRATGAYEQYF.